These 3 T cell receptor beta chains share one sample of origin, sequenced in a study of blood T cells in healthy people across ages. A second roughly 6 to 11 cycle PCR used barcoded and J-beta primers. TCRdb fed the 5' RACE reads into MiXCR, producing one record per CDR3 protein. The sample has 650,000 to 1,000,000 distinct CDR3 sequences; about 36% are singletons. The sequenced sample consisted of blood. All receptors derive from a man aged 18 to 29 in good health.

A note on this clonotype: It may be a read error: a sequence one base away is much more abundant. V is TRBV12-3 or TRBV12-4 and J is TRBJ2-1; D not resolved. This CDR3 comprises 12 residues. Trimming removed 7 bases from V and 10 bases from J, with 14 bases in between. The CDR3 region is CASMGFSYEQFF. DNA of the CDR3: TGTGCCAGCATGGGATTCTCCTACGAGCAGTTCTTC.

This chain joins TRBV2 and TRBJ2-7; D call uncertain. This CDR3 spans 12 amino acids. Germline loops: CDR1 SNHLY, CDR2 FYNNEI. V was pared by 3 bases and J by 2 bases, with 5 bases between. The CDR3 nucleotides are TGTGCCAGCAGTGAGACACCCTACGAGCAGTACTTC. This encodes CASSETPYEQYF.

This clonotype has a handful of counts. This sequence joins TRBV20-1 and TRBJ2-4; 7 nucleotides align to TRBD2. There are 17 residues in the CDR3. J lost 0 bases, V lost 0 bases, and 8 bases had no gene match. CDR1 DFQATT and CDR2 SNEGSKA come from the germline V gene (reference sequence). The CDR3 sequence is CSARDFGLAEAKNIQYF. The CDR3 nucleotides are TGCAGTGCTAGAGATTTCGGCCTAGCGGAAGCCAAAAACATTCAGTACTTC.